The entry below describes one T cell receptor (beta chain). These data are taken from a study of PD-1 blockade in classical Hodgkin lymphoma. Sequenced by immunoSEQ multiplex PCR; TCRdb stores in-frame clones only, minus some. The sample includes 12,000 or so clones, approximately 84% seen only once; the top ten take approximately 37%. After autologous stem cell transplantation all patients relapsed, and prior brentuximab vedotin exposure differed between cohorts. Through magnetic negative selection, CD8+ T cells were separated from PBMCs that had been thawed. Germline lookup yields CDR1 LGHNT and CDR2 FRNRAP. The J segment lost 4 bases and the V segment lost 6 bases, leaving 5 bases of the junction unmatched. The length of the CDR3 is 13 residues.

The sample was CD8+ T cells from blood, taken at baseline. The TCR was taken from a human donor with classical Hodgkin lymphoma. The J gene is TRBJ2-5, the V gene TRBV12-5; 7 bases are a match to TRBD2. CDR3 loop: CASGAGEGETQYF. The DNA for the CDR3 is TGTGCTAGTGGGGCGGGAGAAGGAGAGACCCAGTACTTC.